This T cell receptor (beta chain) was captured by sequencing in a study of T cells in Graves' hyperthyroidism and ophthalmopathy. Study-wide context: Peripheral blood was drawn at first diagnosis, prior to all treatment. Overall study findings and caveats: For ophthalmopathy, model prediction preceded onset by a median about 6.4 months.

This clonotype has a count of ten or more. Its antigen is still unknown. RNA transcripts yielded amplified TCR beta CDR3 regions. Initially, a first-round RT-PCR of the TCR CDR3 employed the HTBI primer set. TCRdb analysed the multiplex PCR reads with MiXCR anew, one entry per CDR3 protein. Altogether under 400,000 distinct CDR3 sequences are present, more than 11% being singletons, with the ten largest covering roughly 9.6%. CDR1 is SGDLS and CDR2 is YYNGEE in the germline V gene. The CDR3 sequence is 14 residues long. The V gene lost 0 bases and the J gene lost 2 bases, with 6 bases spanning the gap.

The chain couples TRBV9 to TRBJ2-1; D uncertain. This sequence was found in an older woman with Graves' hyperthyroidism. Sequencing used blood. Here the CDR3 reads CASSVGAAYNEQFF. The CDR3 nucleotides read TGTGCCAGCAGCGTAGGCGCAGCCTACAATGAGCAGTTCTTC.